The next 21 T cell receptor beta chains were all read from a single sample in a study of blood T cell repertoires in COVID-19. TCRdb's table, derived via immunoSEQ multiplex PCR, lists solely in-frame clones and lacks some. This sample has roughly 50,000 clones, with approximately 90% found just once. The sample consisted of peripheral blood. Receptor source: a woman in her thirties or forties with active COVID-19.

The chain carries TRBV5-4 and TRBJ2-7, with 8 bases aligning to TRBD1. The CDR3 contains 16 residues. Per the germline V gene, CDR1 is SGHNT and CDR2 is YYREEE (reference sequence). Trimming cost V 4 bases and J 0 bases; bases outside gene matches: 9. CDR3 DNA sequence: TGTGCCAGCAGCGGACCCCGGGACAGGAACTCCTACGAGCAGTACTTC. This encodes CASSGPRDRNSYEQYF. Drawing the rest from reference TRBV5-4 and TRBJ2-7, the complete variable domain is ETGVTQSPTHLIKTRGQQVTLRCSSQSGHNTVSWYQQALGQGPQFIFQYYREEENGRGNFPPRFSGLQFPNYSSELNVNALELDDSALYLCASSGPRDRNSYEQYFGPGTRLTVT.

The rearrangement uses TRBV7-2 and TRBJ1-1, with D possibly being TRBD1 (6 bases). V was cut by 2 bases and J by 0 bases, with 16 bases left in between. Germline CDR1 SGHTA, CDR2 FQGNSA. The CDR3 spans 17 residues. The CDR3 nucleotides are TGTGCCAGCAGCTTAAGGGGGACGGGACGGCTGAACACTGAAGCTTTCTTT. Its translation is CASSLRGTGRLNTEAFF.

The chain links TRBV11-2 to TRBJ2-7; tentatively, D is TRBD2 (6 bases). Trimming removed 5 bases from V and 5 bases from J, with 16 bases in between. There are 14 residues in the CDR3. CDR1 is SGHAT and CDR2 is FQNNGV in the germline V gene. CDR3 in DNA: TGTGCCAGCAGCCAAAGGTGGGGGGTCGACGAGCAGTACTTC. The encoded protein is CASSQRWGVDEQYF. The whole variable domain, remainder taken from reference TRBV11-2 and TRBJ2-7, is EAGVAQSPRYKIIEKRQSVAFWCNPISGHATLYWYQQILGQGPKLLIQFQNNGVVDDSQLPKDRFSAERLKGVDSTLKIQPAKLEDSAVYLCASSQRWGVDEQYFGPGTRLTVT.

The chain is built from TRBV11-2 and TRBJ2-3, with 11 bases identical to TRBD2. Germline-derived CDR1 and CDR2 are SGHAT and FQNNGV. V lost 1 base and J lost 3; bases outside the gene matches: 3. CDR3 length: 16 amino acids. CDR3 region: CASSLVAGGKTDTQYF. The CDR3 region has the DNA TGTGCCAGCAGCTTAGTAGCGGGGGGGAAGACAGATACGCAGTATTTT.

The gene calls are TRBV5-4 and TRBJ1-3; D may be TRBD1 (5 bases). The V end lost 3 bases, the J end lost 4 bases, and 23 bases lay between the germline ends. The CDR3 sequence is 18 residues long. Germline CDR1 SGHNT, CDR2 YYREEE (reference sequence). CDR3 sequence (DNA): TGTGCCAGCAGCTATTTTGGAAGGCAAGGGGCCTTAGGAAACACCATATATTTT. Protein: CASSYFGRQGALGNTIYF.

The chain uses TRBV5-1 and TRBJ1-5; D may be TRBD1 (6 bases). Looked up from germline, CDR1 is SGHRS and CDR2 is YFSETQ. V lost 2 bases and J 2 bases, leaving 11 bases between the germline ends. The CDR3 covers 15 residues. The CDR3 region is CASSLGTPGNQPQHF. The CDR3, as DNA: TGCGCCAGCAGCTTAGGGACACCTGGCAATCAGCCCCAGCATTTT.

This sequence joins TRBV15 and TRBJ1-5; TRBD1 aligns across 8 bases. The germline gives CDR1 LNHNV, CDR2 YYDKDF (reference sequence). The CDR3 spans 14 residues. V trimming: 3 bases; J trimming: 2 bases; junction bases outside the gene matches: 0. The CDR3 nucleotides read TGTGCCACCAGCAGGGACAGGGGCAATCAGCCCCAGCATTTT. It yields the protein CATSRDRGNQPQHF.

The rearrangement links TRBV5-1 to TRBJ2-5; D is undetermined. CDR1 is SGHRS and CDR2 is YFSETQ in the germline V gene. Trimming cost V 4 bases and J 8 bases, with 12 bases left between them. This CDR3 region has 12 residues. The CDR3 sequence is CASSPPDGTQYF. The CDR3 DNA follows: TGCGCCAGCAGCCCTCCAGATGGTACCCAGTACTTC. Drawing the rest from reference TRBV5-1 and TRBJ2-5, the complete variable domain is KAGVTQTPRYLIKTRGQQVTLSCSPISGHRSVSWYQQTPGQGLQFLFEYFSETQRNKGNFPGRFSGRQFSNSRSEMNVSTLELGDSALYLCASSPPDGTQYFGPGTRLLVL.

V gene TRBV5-1 combines with J gene TRBJ2-3, with D hard to call. Trimming cost V 4 bases and J 1 base, with 10 bases left between them. The CDR3 contains 14 residues. CDR1 and CDR2 from the germline V gene are SGHRS and YFSETQ. In nucleotides, the CDR3 is TGCGCCAGCAGCCCGGAAGGAGGCACAGATACGCAGTATTTT. It is translated as CASSPEGGTDTQYF.

V gene TRBV10-3 combines with J gene TRBJ2-1, with 9 bases fitting TRBD2. The germline gives CDR1 ENHRY, CDR2 SYGVKD. The junction had 10 bases not matched to a gene; V was cut back by 4 bases and J by 6 bases. This CDR3 comprises 16 residues. The CDR3 loop is CAISARLAEGLNEQFF. The CDR3 DNA sequence: TGTGCCATCAGTGCCCGACTAGCGGAGGGACTCAATGAGCAGTTCTTC.

J is TRBJ2-2 and V is TRBV7-9, with 11 bases lining up with TRBD2. Trimming removed 4 bases from V and 7 bases from J; junction bases left unmatched: 5. There are 15 residues in the CDR3. CDR1 and CDR2 from the germline V gene are SEHNR and FQNEAQ (reference sequence). This chain's CDR3 is CASSSSGGRGGELFF. The CDR3 nucleotides read TGTGCCAGCAGCTCTAGCGGGGGGCGAGGCGGGGAGCTGTTTTTT.

This clone was recorded once. This chain connects TRBV3-1 (or the pseudogene TRBV3-2) to TRBJ2-5; D is uncertain. CDR3 length: 13 amino acids. Trimming cost V 1 base and J 6 bases, with 9 bases left between them. Germline V gene lookup returns CDR1 LGHDT and CDR2 YNNKEL (reference sequence). The CDR3: CASSQVVAKTQYF. The CDR3 DNA is TGTGCCAGCAGCCAAGTGGTGGCAAAGACCCAGTACTTC.

V is TRBV4-1 and J is TRBJ2-2; 9 positions agree with TRBD1. Germline CDR1 reads MGHRA; CDR2 reads YSYEKL. J gave up 6 bases and V 3 bases, and 2 bases lay outside the gene matches. The CDR3 consists of 14 residues. CDR3 in amino acids: CASSQGQGAGELFF. The CDR3 DNA follows: TGCGCCAGCAGCCAGGGACAGGGTGCCGGGGAGCTGTTTTTT.

The chain uses TRBV19 and TRBJ2-3; D possibly corresponds to TRBD2 (5 bases). This CDR3 spans 14 amino acids. CDR1 is LNHDA and CDR2 is SQIVND in the germline V gene (reference sequence). Trimming left V 2 bases short and J 6 bases short, with 12 bases between. The CDR3 DNA reads as TGTGCCAGTAGTATATATGAGGGCGCGGATACGCAGTATTTT. Protein sequence: CASSIYEGADTQYF.

V and J are TRBV6-1 and TRBJ2-7, with 8 bases identical to TRBD1. This CDR3 contains 16 residues. Germline CDR1 MNHNS, CDR2 SASEGT. V lost 0 bases, J lost 5 bases, and 9 bases stayed unmatched. CDR3: CASSEAPAGGRDEQYF. In DNA, the CDR3 is TGTGCCAGCAGTGAAGCGCCGGCAGGGGGCCGAGACGAGCAGTACTTC.

The chain employs TRBV9 and TRBJ2-5; weak D call: TRBD2 (5 bases). The germline CDR1 and CDR2 sequences are SGDLS and YYNGEE. The CDR3 has 14 residues. The germline V and J ends were trimmed by 0 bases and 4 bases, with 10 bases remaining between them. This chain's CDR3 is CASSVAPGRETQYF. The CDR3 region has the DNA TGTGCCAGCAGCGTAGCTCCGGGGAGAGAGACCCAGTACTTC.

The chain combines TRBV19 with TRBJ1-1; D unresolved. The germline V gene encodes CDR1 LNHDA and CDR2 SQIVND (reference sequence). The length of the CDR3 is 13 residues. V was pared by 3 bases and J by 1 base, with 6 bases between. CDR3 loop: CASSILRNTEAFF. In DNA form, the CDR3 reads TGTGCCAGTAGTATTCTCAGGAACACTGAAGCTTTCTTT.

The chain recombines TRBV3-1 (or the pseudogene TRBV3-2) with TRBJ2-7; TRBD2 is a possible D gene (6 bases). CDR1 and CDR2 from the germline V gene are LGHDT and YNNKEL (reference sequence). This CDR3 comprises 16 residues. V was clipped by 4 bases and J by 0 bases, with 16 bases between them. CDR3 loop: CASSPQAGRYSYEQYF. Here the CDR3 DNA reads TGTGCCAGCAGCCCTCAGGCGGGACGGTACTCCTACGAGCAGTACTTC.

The chain is built from TRBV20-1 and TRBJ2-7; D is uncertain. The CDR3 contains 11 residues. Germline CDR1 DFQATT, CDR2 SNEGSKA (reference sequence). Trimming stripped 5 bases from V and 3 bases from J, with 8 bases between. DNA for the CDR3: TGCAGTGCTCTATCGCGCTACGAGCAGTACTTC. It yields the protein CSALSRYEQYF.

This clone is a singleton in its sample. The rearrangement links TRBV7-2 to TRBJ2-1; a possible D gene is TRBD1 (6 bases). Trimming shortened V by 0 bases and J by 4 bases, and 13 bases separated the two germline ends. The CDR3 length is 16 residues. Germline V gene sequence: CDR1 SGHTA, CDR2 FQGNSA. Written as DNA, the CDR3 is TGTGCCAGCAGCTTAGCGGCCGGGACAACTTACAATGAGCAGTTCTTC. This gives the protein CASSLAAGTTYNEQFF.

The chain recombines TRBV6-2 or TRBV6-3 with TRBJ1-2; D gene unclear. The V end was cut by 5 bases, the J end by 7 bases, with 11 bases between. The germline V gene has CDR1 MNHEY and CDR2 SVGEGT. The CDR3 is 12 residues long. As DNA, the CDR3 is TGTGCCAGCAGTCCCTCGGGGATTGGCTACACCTTC. It translates to CASSPSGIGYTF.